This is a list of T cell receptor beta chains from one sample in a study of sequential checkpoint blockade in melanoma. The protocol was immunoSEQ multiplex PCR, while the TCRdb copy is restricted to in-frame clones and leaves out a portion. The sample holds about 14,000 clones, around 48% seen once. The sequencing here drew on CD8+ T cells sorted from blood (inferred from file names), taken from a patient given nivolumab and ipilimumab in sequence. The receptor set was obtained from a human donor with melanoma. Both conserved end residues are part of each CDR3. A D gene is named only where the DNA matches it firmly. Size is stated for part of the rows, as once, few or many counts, or as a class when the clone is expanded.

>TRBV2|medium-sized|TRBJ2-7|TRBD2
TGTGCCAGCGAGACTAGCACCTCCTACGAGCAGTACTTC
CASETSTSYEQYF
>TRBV6-5|-|TRBJ2-3|TRBD2
TGTGCCAGCAGTTACCCCTCTAGCGGGGGGACAGATACGCAGTATTTT
CASSYPSSGGTDTQYF
>TRBV9|-|TRBJ2-7|TRBD2
TGTGCCAGCAGCGTGGACGAACGGGGTAGCGGGATCGAGCAGTACTTC
CASSVDERGSGIEQYF
>TRBV4-1|-|TRBJ2-3|TRBD2
TGCGCCAGCAGCCCGAGCCTAGCGGGGGATCCTAGCACAGATACGCAGTATTTT
CASSPSLAGDPSTDTQYF
>TRBV6-5|-|TRBJ1-1|-
TGTGCCAGCAGTTACGGGGCCGGAGGGGAAGCTTTCTTT
CASSYGAGGEAFF
>TRBV10-3|once|TRBJ2-1|-
TGTGCCATCAGTGTGACTAATGAGCAGTTCTTC
CAISVTNEQFF
>TRBV4-1|-|TRBJ2-5|TRBD1
TGCGCCAGCAGCCAAGAGGACAGGGGGCAAGAGACCCAGTACTTC
CASSQEDRGQETQYF
>TRBV4-1|-|TRBJ1-1|TRBD1
TGCGCCAGCAGCCAAGTCCCCGCAGGGGGTGGGGGTGAAGCTTTCTTT
CASSQVPAGGGGEAFF
>TRBV6-6|-|TRBJ1-1|TRBD1
TGTGCCAGCAGTTACGGGCAGGGGGCATTAACTGAAGCTTTCTTT
CASSYGQGALTEAFF
>TRBV30|-|TRBJ1-5|-
TGTGCCTGGAGAAGGGGGAGCGAGCCCCAGCATTTT
CAWRRGSEPQHF
>TRBV19|-|TRBJ2-5|TRBD1
TGTGCCAGTAAGGGGACAGGGGCAGGAGAGACCCAGTACTTC
CASKGTGAGETQYF
>TRBV27|few|TRBJ1-2|-
TGTGCCAGCAGTTTATCGGCTCCAGTTTCTAACTATGGCTACACCTTC
CASSLSAPVSNYGYTF
>TRBV7-9|-|TRBJ2-7|-
TGTGCCAGCACCACGGACTTGATATCCTACGAGCAGTACTTC
CASTTDLISYEQYF
>TRBV19|few|TRBJ2-1|-
TGTGCCAGTAGTATTATCGGGACTTATTACAATGAGCAGTTCTTC
CASSIIGTYYNEQFF